Listed below are T cell receptor beta chains from one sample, sequenced in a study of technical replicates of blood from four donors. Generated by immunoSEQ multiplex PCR, the TCRdb table keeps only in-frame clones and is missing some. The table records tens of thousands of clones, about 90% of them present only once. The sequenced sample was T cells isolated from PBMCs. Receptors originate from a human donor in good health. CDR3s include the opening cysteine and the closing phenylalanine or tryptophan. D genes are given only for firm matches. A clone size is listed for some rows: how often the clone was seen (once, few, many), or a class if it is expanded.

TRBV5-1	-	-	TRBJ2-7	CASGLSGGRSYEQYF	TGCGCCAGCGGACTATCTGGGGGTCGGAGCTACGAGCAGTACTTC
TRBV11-2	-	-	TRBJ1-6	CASGRNYSPLHF	TGTGCCAGCGGCCGAAACTACTCACCCCTCCACTTT
TRBV7-9	-	-	TRBJ2-1	CASSPPAYNEQFF	TGTGCCAGCAGCCCCCCTGCCTACAATGAGCAGTTCTTC
TRBV19	-	once	TRBJ2-3	CASSTRAGSFSTDTQYF	TGTGCCAGTAGTACCAGAGCTGGGAGCTTCTCAACAGATACGCAGTATTTT
TRBV18	TRBD2	-	TRBJ2-7	CASSPTSGGAYEQYF	TGTGCCAGCTCACCAACTAGCGGGGGGGCCTACGAGCAGTACTTC
TRBV11-2	-	-	TRBJ1-2	CASTGRDTGSYGYTF	TGTGCCAGCACCGGGAGGGACACAGGGTCCTATGGCTACACCTTC
TRBV19	TRBD1	-	TRBJ1-4	CASSIPGQGNEKLFF	TGTGCCAGTAGTATCCCGGGACAGGGGAATGAAAAACTGTTTTTT
TRBV2	TRBD2	-	TRBJ2-1	CASSEPAGVSEIEQFF	TGTGCCAGCAGTGAACCGGCGGGAGTAAGTGAAATTGAGCAGTTCTTC
TRBV28	TRBD2	-	TRBJ2-1	CASTPSGNEQFF	TGTGCCAGCACCCCTAGCGGGAATGAGCAGTTCTTC
TRBV11-3	TRBD2	-	TRBJ2-7	CASSLGTSGGVPLEQYF	TGTGCCAGCAGCTTAGGGACTAGCGGGGGGGTTCCGTTGGAGCAGTACTTC
TRBV4-1	-	-	TRBJ2-7	CASSQDFTGQYEQYF	TGCGCCAGCAGCCAAGATTTCACCGGACAGTACGAGCAGTACTTC
TRBV29-1	-	-	TRBJ1-2	CSVERGSYGYTF	TGCAGCGTTGAACGGGGGAGCTATGGCTACACCTTC
TRBV11-3	TRBD2	-	TRBJ2-1	CASSPLFRTSVGEQFF	TGTGCCAGCAGCCCCCTTTTTCGGACTAGCGTCGGTGAGCAGTTCTTC
TRBV4-1	-	few	TRBJ1-3	CASSQIGLQDRSSGNTIYF	TGCGCCAGCAGCCAAATAGGCCTACAGGATAGGAGCTCTGGAAACACCATATATTTT